This is a list of T cell receptor beta chains from one sample in a study of CD8 T cells in ankylosing spondylitis. MiXCR was run by TCRdb on the 5' RACE reads, yielding one entry per CDR3 protein. This sample has about 340,000 distinct CDR3 sequences, with approximately 22% found just once. The sample consisted of blood, either unsorted or a sorted T cell fraction (not recorded which). These TCRs come from a male donor with ankylosing spondylitis or in good health (not recorded which). Each CDR3 is given with its conserved first and last residue. D genes are given only for firm matches. Rows give clone size only sometimes, using once, few, many, or a class for an expanded clone.

TRBJ1-2	TRBD1	few	TRBV7-9	TGTGCCAGCAGCGCACAGGGGGCGAATGGCTACACCTTC	CASSAQGANGYTF
TRBJ2-1	TRBD2	few	TRBV7-6	TGTGCCAGCAGCTTAGTGTCCCAGCGGGGCTACAATGAGCAGTTCTTC	CASSLVSQRGYNEQFF
TRBJ1-5	.	.	TRBV10-3	TGTGCCACTACACAGGGTAACAGCAATCAGCCCCAGCATTTT	CATTQGNSNQPQHF
TRBJ2-1	.	.	TRBV7-6	TGTGCCAGCAGCTTGGGACTCCCGGGGTACAATGAGCAGTTCTTC	CASSLGLPGYNEQFF
TRBJ2-7	TRBD2	.	TRBV4-2	TGTGCCAGCAGCCAAGTAGCGGGGGCCAACTACGAGCAGTACTTC	CASSQVAGANYEQYF
TRBJ2-3	TRBD2	few	TRBV12-3/TRBV12-4	TGTGCCAGCAGTCCTAGCGGGGGGAACACAGATACGCAGTATTTT	CASSPSGGNTDTQYF
TRBJ2-7	.	few	TRBV6-1	TGTGCCAGCAGCCAGGTTTACGAGCAGTACTTC	CASSQVYEQYF
TRBJ2-2	.	.	TRBV3-1	TGTGCCAGCAGCCAAATGATATCGGAGAGACCCGGGGAGCTGTTTTTT	CASSQMISERPGELFF
TRBJ2-3	.	.	TRBV7-3	TGTGCCAGCAGCTTGTTAGGACCTCCAGATACGCAGTATTTT	CASSLLGPPDTQYF
TRBJ2-3	.	.	TRBV27	TGTGCCAGCAGTTTCATACAGGGTTGGCCCACAGATACGCAGTATTTT	CASSFIQGWPTDTQYF
TRBJ2-7	TRBD2	.	TRBV9	TGTGCCAGCAGCGTAGGTGGGACTAGCGCCTACGAGCAGTACTTC	CASSVGGTSAYEQYF
TRBJ2-7	.	.	TRBV12-3/TRBV12-4	TGTGCCAGCAGTTTATTGGACCCGTGGAAGAACGAGCAGTACTTC	CASSLLDPWKNEQYF
TRBJ2-7	TRBD2	.	TRBV20-1	TGCAGTGCCCAACTTAGCGGGGACTTCGGCGAGCAGTACTTC	CSAQLSGDFGEQYF
TRBJ1-5	.	.	TRBV12-3/TRBV12-4	TGTGCCAGCAGCCGGCTCGGGGGCAGTGATCAGCCCCAGCATTTT	CASSRLGGSDQPQHF
TRBJ1-5	TRBD1	.	TRBV5-5	TGTGCCAGCAGCTGGGACAGGGGATTCGGTCAGCCCCAGCATTTT	CASSWDRGFGQPQHF
TRBJ2-2	TRBD1	.	TRBV27	TGTGCCAGCAGTGTAACAGGGGCGGCGGCCGGGGAGCTGTTTTTT	CASSVTGAAAGELFF
TRBJ1-1	TRBD1	few	TRBV20-1	TGCAGTGCTAGAGATCTTAGGGGGCAGGCCACTGAAGCTTTCTTT	CSARDLRGQATEAFF
TRBJ2-7	TRBD2	.	TRBV4-1	TGCGCCAGCAGCCAAGGGACTAGCGGCGACGAGCAGTACTTC	CASSQGTSGDEQYF
TRBJ2-1	.	.	TRBV27	TGTGCCAGCAGTTTATCTTCTAGCTTGGACAATGAGCAGTTCTTC	CASSLSSSLDNEQFF
TRBJ2-2	.	.	TRBV6-1	TGTGCCAGCAGTGGGTCGGTTGGCACCGGGGAGCTGTTTTTT	CASSGSVGTGELFF
TRBJ2-3	TRBD2	few	TRBV5-6	TGTGCCAGCAGCTTGGGAGAGGAAGGACTAGTGGCAGATACGCAGTATTTT	CASSLGEEGLVADTQYF
TRBJ2-5	.	.	TRBV5-4	TGTGCCAGCGGGGTCAGGTTTGAGACCCAGTACTTC	CASGVRFETQYF
TRBJ2-7	.	few	TRBV12-3/TRBV12-4	TGTGCCAGCACCTCAGGGTCCGAGCAGTACTTC	CASTSGSEQYF
TRBJ1-1	.	.	TRBV21-1	TGTGCCAGCAGCAAAGGGGTAACAGACGAAACAGGTGAAGCTTTCTTT	CASSKGVTDETGEAFF
TRBJ2-7	.	few	TRBV4-1	TGCGCCAGCAGCCAAGTGGCAGACAGTTTGAACGAGCAGTACTTC	CASSQVADSLNEQYF
TRBJ2-1	.	few	TRBV18	TGTGCCAGCTCACCCGGCCCAGCGGCCTGGGGTTACAATGAGCAGTTCTTC	CASSPGPAAWGYNEQFF
TRBJ1-4	.	.	TRBV28	TGTGCCAGCAGTTTGGTTGGAGCAACTAATGAAAAACTGTTTTTT	CASSLVGATNEKLFF
TRBJ1-5	.	few	TRBV29-1	TGCAGCGTTGTTGGGCCGGGGTACAATCAGCCCCAGCATTTT	CSVVGPGYNQPQHF
TRBJ2-7	TRBD1	few	TRBV11-2	TGTGCCAGCAGGAGTGTGGACAGGGGGCGCGAGCAGTACTTC	CASRSVDRGREQYF
TRBJ2-7	.	.	TRBV12-3/TRBV12-4	TGTGCCAGCAGTTTTTCTTTGGAAGGGGGCTCCTACGAGCAGTACTTC	CASSFSLEGGSYEQYF
TRBJ2-7	TRBD1	few	TRBV30	TGTGCCTGGAGTATTGGGACAGGGTCCTACGAGCAGTACTTC	CAWSIGTGSYEQYF
TRBJ2-1	TRBD1	.	TRBV2	TGTGCCAGCAGATTGGAACCGCCCCAGGGGGTTGCCTACAATGAGCAGTTCTTC	CASRLEPPQGVAYNEQFF
TRBJ2-1	.	few	TRBV20-1	TGCAGTGCCCCAGGAGGCGGGATCTCCTACAATGAGCAGTTCTTC	CSAPGGGISYNEQFF
TRBJ2-2	TRBD1	.	TRBV29-1	TGCAGCGTTGAAGGGGTCAGGGGGCGAACCCAGAACACCGGGGAGCTGTTTTTT	CSVEGVRGRTQNTGELFF
TRBJ2-7	.	.	TRBV7-9	TGTGCCAGCAGCTACCCGACGGAAGCATGGTACTTC	CASSYPTEAWYF
TRBJ2-1	.	few	TRBV6-6	TGTGCCAGCAGACGTGGGTCGGGGGATGAGCAGTTCTTC	CASRRGSGDEQFF
TRBJ1-1	.	many	TRBV15	TGTGCCACCAGGGAGATGAACACTGAAGCTTTCTTT	CATREMNTEAFF
TRBJ2-3	.	.	TRBV5-1	TGCGCCAGCAGCTCCCTAGGGATAGACGACACAGATACGCAGTATTTT	CASSSLGIDDTDTQYF
TRBJ2-5	TRBD2	.	TRBV7-3	TGTGCCAGCAGCCTAGCGGGGGGGCCAGAGACCCAGTACTTC	CASSLAGGPETQYF
TRBJ2-5	TRBD2	few	TRBV29-1	TGCAGCGTTGACGGGACTAGCGGGGGTCCCCGTCAAGAGACCCAGTACTTC	CSVDGTSGGPRQETQYF
TRBJ2-1	TRBD1	.	TRBV20-1	TGCAGTGCGATGACCGAACCGGGACAGGGGGCACGCAATGAGCAGTTCTTC	CSAMTEPGQGARNEQFF
TRBJ2-1	TRBD2	many	TRBV20-1	TGCAGTGCTAGAGGGCTAGCGGGGTACAATGAGCAGTTCTTC	CSARGLAGYNEQFF
TRBJ2-5	.	.	TRBV2	TGTGCCAGCAGTGAAGCACCGAAGACAGGAGGGGAGACCCAGTACTTC	CASSEAPKTGGETQYF
TRBJ2-3	TRBD2	.	TRBV20-1	TGCAGTGCTAGTCCGAGCGGGGGGGTCACAGATACGCAGTATTTT	CSASPSGGVTDTQYF
TRBJ2-1	TRBD1	.	TRBV29-1	TGCAGCGTTTTCACCGGGACAGGCTACAATGAGCAGTTCTTC	CSVFTGTGYNEQFF
TRBJ2-7	.	.	TRBV2	TGTGCCAGCAGTGAGGTCCGGAACCGGGGTCGGTACGAGCAGTACTTC	CASSEVRNRGRYEQYF
TRBJ2-7	TRBD1	.	TRBV30	TGTGCCTGGAGTTTCTCCACAGGGGGCTACGAGCAGTACTTC	CAWSFSTGGYEQYF
TRBJ2-3	.	.	TRBV7-8	TGTGCCAGCAGCCAAATAGGACAGCCTGGCACAGATACGCAGTATTTT	CASSQIGQPGTDTQYF
TRBJ2-7	TRBD2	.	TRBV7-9	TGTGCCAGCAGCTCAGCCACTAGCGGGGGGGCACGGGAGCAGTACTTC	CASSSATSGGAREQYF
TRBJ2-7	TRBD2	few	TRBV20-1	TGCAGTGCTAGAGTCGGGGGGGCCTACGAGCAGTACTTC	CSARVGGAYEQYF
TRBJ2-2	.	.	TRBV6-2/TRBV6-3	TGTGCCAGCAGTCCCCCTGGCGGCTCCACCGGGGAGCTGTTTTTT	CASSPPGGSTGELFF
TRBJ1-2	.	.	TRBV2	TGTGCCAGCAGTGAATCCGGCGTTTCTAACTATGGCTACACCTTC	CASSESGVSNYGYTF
TRBJ2-3	TRBD2	.	TRBV20-1	TGCAGTGCTAGCCGGACTAGCGGGGGGCCAAGCACAGATACGCAGTATTTT	CSASRTSGGPSTDTQYF
TRBJ2-7	TRBD1	few	TRBV27	TGTGCCAGCAGTGTCCCAACAGGGGCCTACGAGCAGTACTTC	CASSVPTGAYEQYF
TRBJ2-7	.	.	TRBV6-5	TGTGCCAGCAGTATGGGGCAGGAGCAGTACTTC	CASSMGQEQYF